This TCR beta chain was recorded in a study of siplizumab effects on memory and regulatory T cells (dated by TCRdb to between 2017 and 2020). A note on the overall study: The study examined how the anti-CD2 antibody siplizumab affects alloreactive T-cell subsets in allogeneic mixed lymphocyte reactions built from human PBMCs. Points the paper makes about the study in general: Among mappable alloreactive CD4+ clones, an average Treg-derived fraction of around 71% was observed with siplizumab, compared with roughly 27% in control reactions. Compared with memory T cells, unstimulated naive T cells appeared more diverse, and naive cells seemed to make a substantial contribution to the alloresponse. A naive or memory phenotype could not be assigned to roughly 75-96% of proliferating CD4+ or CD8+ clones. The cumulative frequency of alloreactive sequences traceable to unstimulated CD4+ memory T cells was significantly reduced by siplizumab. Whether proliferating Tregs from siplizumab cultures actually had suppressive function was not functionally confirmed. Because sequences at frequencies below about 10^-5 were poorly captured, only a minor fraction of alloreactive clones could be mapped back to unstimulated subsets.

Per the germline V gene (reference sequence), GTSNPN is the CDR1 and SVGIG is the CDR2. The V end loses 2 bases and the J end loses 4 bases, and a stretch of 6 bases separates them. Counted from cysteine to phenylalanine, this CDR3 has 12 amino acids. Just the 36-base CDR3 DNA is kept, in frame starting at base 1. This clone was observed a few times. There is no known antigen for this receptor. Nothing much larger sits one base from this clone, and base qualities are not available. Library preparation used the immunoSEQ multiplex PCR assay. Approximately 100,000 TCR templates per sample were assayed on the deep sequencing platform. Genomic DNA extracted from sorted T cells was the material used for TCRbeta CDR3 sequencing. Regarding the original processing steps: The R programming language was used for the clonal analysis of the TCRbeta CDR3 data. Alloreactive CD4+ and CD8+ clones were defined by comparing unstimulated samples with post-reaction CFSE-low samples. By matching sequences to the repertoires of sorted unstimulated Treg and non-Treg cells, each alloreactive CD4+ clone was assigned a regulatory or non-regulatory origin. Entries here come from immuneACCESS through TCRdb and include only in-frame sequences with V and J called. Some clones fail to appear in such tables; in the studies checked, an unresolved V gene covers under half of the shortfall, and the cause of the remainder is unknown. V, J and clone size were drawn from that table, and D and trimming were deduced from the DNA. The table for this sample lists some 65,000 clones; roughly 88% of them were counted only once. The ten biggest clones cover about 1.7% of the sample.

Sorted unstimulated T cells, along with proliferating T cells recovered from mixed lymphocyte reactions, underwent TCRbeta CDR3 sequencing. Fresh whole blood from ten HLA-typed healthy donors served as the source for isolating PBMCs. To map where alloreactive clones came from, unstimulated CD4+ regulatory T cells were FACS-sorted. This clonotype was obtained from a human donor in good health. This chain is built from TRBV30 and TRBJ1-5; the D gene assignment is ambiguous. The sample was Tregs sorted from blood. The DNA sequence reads TGTGCCTGGAGTACGGGGAATCAGCCCCAGCATTTT. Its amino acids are CAWSTGNQPQHF.